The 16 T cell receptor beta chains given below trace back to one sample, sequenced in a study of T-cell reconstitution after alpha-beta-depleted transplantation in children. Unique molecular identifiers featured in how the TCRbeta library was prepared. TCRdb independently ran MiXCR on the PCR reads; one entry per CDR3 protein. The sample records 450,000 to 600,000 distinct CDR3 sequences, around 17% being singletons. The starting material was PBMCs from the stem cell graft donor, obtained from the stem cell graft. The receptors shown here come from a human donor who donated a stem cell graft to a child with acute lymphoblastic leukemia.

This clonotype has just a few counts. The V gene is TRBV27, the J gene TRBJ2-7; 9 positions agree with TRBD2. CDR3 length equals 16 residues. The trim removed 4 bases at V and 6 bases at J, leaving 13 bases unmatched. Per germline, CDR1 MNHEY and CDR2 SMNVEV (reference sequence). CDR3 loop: CASSSETSGLFLEQYF. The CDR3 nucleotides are TGTGCCAGCAGTTCCGAGACTAGCGGACTATTTCTCGAGCAGTACTTC.

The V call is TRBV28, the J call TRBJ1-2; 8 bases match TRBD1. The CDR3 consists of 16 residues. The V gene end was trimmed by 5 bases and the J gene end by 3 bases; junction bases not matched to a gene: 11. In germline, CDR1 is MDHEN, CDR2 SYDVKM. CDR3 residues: CASSPIPGQGDYGYTF. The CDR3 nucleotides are TGTGCCAGCAGTCCCATTCCCGGACAGGGAGACTATGGCTACACCTTC.

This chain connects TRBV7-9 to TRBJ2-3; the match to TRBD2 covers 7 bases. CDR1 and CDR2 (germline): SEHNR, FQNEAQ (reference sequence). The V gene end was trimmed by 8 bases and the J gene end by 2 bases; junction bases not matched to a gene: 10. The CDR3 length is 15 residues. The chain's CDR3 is CASGSGTIPTDTQYF. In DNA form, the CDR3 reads TGTGCCAGCGGCTCCGGGACTATTCCCACAGATACGCAGTATTTT.

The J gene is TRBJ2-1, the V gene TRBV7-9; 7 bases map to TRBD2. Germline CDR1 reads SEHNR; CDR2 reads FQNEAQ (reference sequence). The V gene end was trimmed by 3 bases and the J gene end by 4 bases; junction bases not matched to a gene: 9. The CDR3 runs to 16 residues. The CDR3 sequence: CASSFGLGGSYNEQFF. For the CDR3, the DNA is TGTGCCAGCAGCTTCGGGCTCGGCGGGAGTTACAATGAGCAGTTCTTC.

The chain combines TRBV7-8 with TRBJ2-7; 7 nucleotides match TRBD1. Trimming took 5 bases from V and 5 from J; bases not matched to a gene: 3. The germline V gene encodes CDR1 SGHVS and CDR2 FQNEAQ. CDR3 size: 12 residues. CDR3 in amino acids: CASSADRDEQYF. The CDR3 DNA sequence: TGTGCCAGCAGCGCAGACAGGGACGAGCAGTACTTC.

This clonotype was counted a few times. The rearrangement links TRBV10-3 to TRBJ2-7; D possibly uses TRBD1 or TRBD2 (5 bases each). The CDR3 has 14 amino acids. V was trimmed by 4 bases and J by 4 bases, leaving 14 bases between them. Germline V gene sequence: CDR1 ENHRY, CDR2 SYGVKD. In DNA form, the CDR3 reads TGTGCCATCAGTGGTTCCCTTGAGGGGTACGAGCAGTACTTC. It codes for CAISGSLEGYEQYF.

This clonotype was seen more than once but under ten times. CDR3 sequence: CASSVSDGYTEAFF. DNA of the CDR3: TGTGCCAGCAGCGTTTCAGACGGATACACTGAAGCTTTCTTT. The V call is TRBV9, the J call TRBJ1-1; D gene uncertain. The CDR3 has 14 residues. Germline V lookup: CDR1 SGDLS, CDR2 YYNGEE. V was shortened by 2 bases and J by 3 bases, with 11 bases between the two germline ends.

The CDR3 nucleotides are TGTGCCTGGAATGAGGGAGCCTACGAGCAGTACTTC. It translates to CAWNEGAYEQYF. The rearrangement uses TRBV30 and TRBJ2-7; a weak D match, TRBD2 (5 bases). This CDR3 is 12 amino acids long. Trimming shortened V by 4 bases and J by 2 bases, and 9 bases separated the two germline ends. Germline V lookup: CDR1 GTSNPN, CDR2 SVGIG (reference sequence).

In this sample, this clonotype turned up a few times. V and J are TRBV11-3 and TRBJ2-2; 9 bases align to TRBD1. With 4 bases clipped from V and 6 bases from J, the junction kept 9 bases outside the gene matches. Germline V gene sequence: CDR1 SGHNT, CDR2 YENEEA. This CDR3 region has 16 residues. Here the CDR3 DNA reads TGTGCCAGCAGCTCGGGACAGGGAATGGAGGCCGGGGAGCTGTTTTTT. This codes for CASSSGQGMEAGELFF.

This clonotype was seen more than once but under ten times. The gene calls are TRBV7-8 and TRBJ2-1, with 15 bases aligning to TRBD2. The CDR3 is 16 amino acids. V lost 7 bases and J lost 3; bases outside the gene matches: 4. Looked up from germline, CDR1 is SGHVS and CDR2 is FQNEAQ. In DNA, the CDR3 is TGTGCCAGCACCCAGGGACTAGCGGGAGGCTACAATGAGCAGTTCTTC. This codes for CASTQGLAGGYNEQFF.

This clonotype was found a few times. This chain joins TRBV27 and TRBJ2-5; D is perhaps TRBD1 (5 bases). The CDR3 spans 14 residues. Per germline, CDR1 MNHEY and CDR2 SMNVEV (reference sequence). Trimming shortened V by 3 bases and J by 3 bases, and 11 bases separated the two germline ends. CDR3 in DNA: TGTGCCAGCAGTTTTCTTGGACAAGAAGAGACCCAGTACTTC. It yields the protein CASSFLGQEETQYF.

Here the CDR3 reads CASSLALIGQGEGYEQYF. Here the CDR3 DNA reads TGCGCCAGCAGCTTGGCCCTAATAGGACAGGGGGAGGGCTACGAGCAGTACTTC. The V gene is TRBV5-1, the J gene TRBJ2-7; TRBD1 matches at 10 bases. Germline assignment: CDR1 SGHRS and CDR2 YFSETQ. J gave up 3 bases and V 0 bases, and 12 bases lay outside the gene matches. The CDR3 length is 18 residues.

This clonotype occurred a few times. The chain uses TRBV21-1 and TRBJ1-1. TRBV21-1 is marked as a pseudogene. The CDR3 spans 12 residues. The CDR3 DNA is TGTGCCAGCAGCAAAGGTGACACTGAAGCTTTCTTT. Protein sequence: CASSKGDTEAFF.

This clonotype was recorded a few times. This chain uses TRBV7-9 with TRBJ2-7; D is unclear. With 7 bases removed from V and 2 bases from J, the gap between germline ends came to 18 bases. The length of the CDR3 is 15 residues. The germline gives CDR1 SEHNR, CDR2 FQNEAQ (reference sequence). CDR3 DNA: TGTGCCAGCACCCCCCAGGTGTCGGTTACCTACGAGCAGTACTTC. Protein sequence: CASTPQVSVTYEQYF.

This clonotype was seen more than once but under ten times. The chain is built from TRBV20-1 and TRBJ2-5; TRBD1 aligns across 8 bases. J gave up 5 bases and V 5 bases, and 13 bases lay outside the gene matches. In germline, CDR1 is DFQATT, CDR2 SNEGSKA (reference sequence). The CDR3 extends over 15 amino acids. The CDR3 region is CSAAADQGAGETQYF. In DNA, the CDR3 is TGCAGTGCTGCCGCGGACCAGGGGGCCGGGGAGACCCAGTACTTC.

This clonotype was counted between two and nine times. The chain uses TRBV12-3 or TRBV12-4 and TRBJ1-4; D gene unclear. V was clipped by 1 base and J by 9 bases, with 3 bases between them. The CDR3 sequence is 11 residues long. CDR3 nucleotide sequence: TGTGCCAGCAGTTTAGGGCAAAAACTGTTTTTT. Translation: CASSLGQKLFF.